This T cell receptor (beta chain) derives from a study of regulatory T cells in long-lasting Graves disease. Building of the TCR beta libraries involved iRepertoire HTBI primers and Arm-PCR of CDR3 regions. TCRdb processed the multiplex PCR reads anew with MiXCR; each CDR3 protein has one entry. The sample yields approximately 560,000 distinct CDR3 sequences, about 16% seen once. Time point specified: newly diagnosed GD, antithyroid drugs for less than 3 months. PBMC-extracted RNA yielded the TCR library. The length of the CDR3 is 13 residues. Per germline, CDR1 PRHDT and CDR2 FYEKMQ (reference sequence). Trimming pared 5 bases from V and 3 bases from J, leaving 11 bases between. This clonotype was counted at least ten times. These same data were also listed under a study on T cells in Graves' hyperthyroidism and ophthalmopathy. That publication notes: Aged 18 to 65, the patients had hyperthyroidism that was newly diagnosed and had lasted under 2 months.

The rearrangement links TRBV13 to TRBJ2-7; weak D call: TRBD1 (6 bases). This receptor was taken from a man aged 18 to 30 with Graves disease. Sequencing used peripheral blood mononuclear cells (PBMCs), obtained at new diagnosis, from a patient treated with antithyroid drugs. CDR3 sequence: CASSGRGHYEQYF. In DNA, the CDR3 is TGTGCCAGCAGCGGCAGGGGCCACTACGAGCAGTACTTC.